A single sample gave rise to the 24 T cell receptor beta chains below, sequenced in a study of regulatory T cells in long-lasting Graves disease. Stated time point: newly diagnosed GD, antithyroid drugs for less than 3 months. The authors made the TCR library using RNA they extracted from PBMCs. Arm-PCR of CDR3 regions and iRepertoire HTBI primers were used to build TCR beta libraries. TCRdb ran MiXCR on the multiplex PCR reads and lists one entry per CDR3 protein. The sample contains 550,000 or so distinct CDR3 sequences, 12% of which appear only once. These records were also assigned to another study, of T cells in Graves' hyperthyroidism and ophthalmopathy.

Source: peripheral blood mononuclear cells (PBMCs), taken at new diagnosis, from a patient treated with antithyroid drugs. These receptors originate from a woman under 40 with Graves disease.

In the case of this clonotype: It is unclear where the CDR3 begins or ends on the DNA, so no DNA is shown, and the CDR3 is as TCRdb lists it. The chain employs TRBV5-1 and TRBJ2-4. The germline V gene encodes CDR1 SGHRS and CDR2 YFSETQ. The CDR3 length is 16 residues, termini included. CDR3 loop: CASSFGSGIRGNIQYF.

This clonotype was recorded at least ten times. The chain has TRBV20-1 and TRBJ2-5; D not certain. The CDR3 runs to 15 residues. V shed 0 bases and J shed 4 bases, with 15 bases lying between them. The germline V gene encodes CDR1 DFQATT and CDR2 SNEGSKA (reference sequence). The CDR3: CSARDQAEASETQYF. The DNA of the CDR3 is TGCAGTGCTAGAGATCAGGCGGAAGCCTCAGAGACCCAGTACTTC.

Notes on this clonotype: A much larger clonotype is one base distant, so this may be a read error. V and J are TRBV28 and TRBJ2-1; D may correspond to TRBD1 or TRBD2 (5 bases each). Germline V gene lookup returns CDR1 MDHEN and CDR2 SYDVKM. CDR3 size: 13 residues. Trimming took 2 bases from V and 13 from J, leaving 15 bases between them. In DNA form, the CDR3 reads TGTGCCAGCAGTTTAGTTTCAAAAGGGACCCAGTTCTTC. Its protein product is CASSLVSKGTQFF.

The table lists this clonotype with many counts. The genes are TRBV29-1 and TRBJ2-3, with no clear D. The germline CDR1 and CDR2 sequences are SQVTM and ANQGSEA. Trimming shortened V by 3 bases and J by 0 bases, and 22 bases separated the two germline ends. The CDR3 runs to 18 residues. DNA for the CDR3: TGCAGCGTTGATGGTTCCCTAATAACAGTAGCTAGCACAGATACGCAGTATTTT. This translates into CSVDGSLITVASTDTQYF.

This clonotype was picked up many times. The chain is built from TRBV20-1 and TRBJ2-1; TRBD2 matches 7 bases. The length of the CDR3 is 17 residues. V gave up 0 bases and J gave up 5 bases; unmatched junction bases: 13. From germline, CDR1 is DFQATT and CDR2 SNEGSKA (reference sequence). CDR3 coding DNA: TGCAGTGCTAGAGATCTCGGCGGGAGCGGGTTTGACAATGAGCAGTTCTTC. Its protein is CSARDLGGSGFDNEQFF.

This clonotype was seen repeatedly, ten times or more. The genes are TRBV4-3 and TRBJ1-1, with 8 bases lining up with TRBD1. The CDR3 consists of 15 residues. Losses at the gene ends were 4 bases for V and 6 bases for J; bases not matched to a gene: 10. The germline CDR1 and CDR2 sequences are LGHNA and YSLEER. This CDR3 is CASSPGQGLLAEAFF. CDR3 DNA: TGCGCCAGCAGCCCAGGACAGGGCTTATTAGCTGAAGCTTTCTTT.

The sample holds many counts of this clonotype. The chain joins TRBV7-2 to TRBJ2-7; 7 bases map to TRBD1. Trimming cost V 1 base and J 2 bases; bases outside gene matches: 2. Germline V lookup: CDR1 SGHTA, CDR2 FQGNSA. The CDR3 sequence is 14 residues long. CDR3: CASSLGTGAYEQYF. Written as DNA, the CDR3 is TGTGCCAGCAGCTTAGGGACAGGAGCCTACGAGCAGTACTTC.

The chain has TRBV7-8 and TRBJ2-1; D uncertain. V lost 1 base and J lost 0, with 10 bases in between. Germline V gene sequence: CDR1 SGHVS, CDR2 FQNEAQ. The CDR3 totals 16 residues. CDR3 DNA sequence: TGTGCCAGCAGCTTAGGTCGCCGGAGCTCCTACAATGAGCAGTTCTTC. Amino acids: CASSLGRRSSYNEQFF.

As to this clonotype: Just one base apart from a much larger clone, this may be a read error. This chain uses TRBV20-1 with TRBJ2-7, with 12 positions matching TRBD2. Per germline, CDR1 DFQATT and CDR2 SNEGSKA (reference sequence). The ends lost 4 bases at V and 7 bases at J; junction bases unmatched: 11. This CDR3 region has 15 residues. CDR3 in amino acids: CSATSTSGRPNEQYF. For the CDR3, the DNA is TGCAGTGCTACTTCGACTAGCGGGAGACCGAATGAGCAGTACTTC.

The table lists this clonotype with many counts. The chain links TRBV7-8 to TRBJ2-3; 8 nucleotides agree with TRBD1. Germline lookup yields CDR1 SGHVS and CDR2 FQNEAQ. V was pared by 5 bases and J by 1 base, with 17 bases of the junction left unmatched. CDR3 length: 19 residues. CDR3 region: CASSPSPPGGRRGTDTQYF. CDR3 nucleotides: TGTGCCAGCAGCCCAAGCCCTCCAGGGGGCCGGAGGGGCACAGATACGCAGTATTTT.

Many counts were recorded for this clonotype. Compared with germline, one end of the junction differs, possibly owing to a read error. This chain connects TRBV4-1 to TRBJ2-5; the D is unclear. CDR3 length: 13 amino acids. Looked up from germline, CDR1 is MGHRA and CDR2 is YSYEKL. The chain's CDR3 is CASSQTRRETQYF. CDR3 bases: TGTGCCAGCAGCCAGACAAGAAGAGAGACCCAGTACTTC.

This clonotype was picked up a small number of times. V is TRBV19 and J is TRBJ2-1, with 8 bases that match TRBD2. CDR1 LNHDA and CDR2 SQIVND come from the germline V gene (reference sequence). CDR3 length equals 17 residues. With 4 bases clipped from V and 3 bases from J, the junction kept 11 bases outside the gene matches. CDR3 DNA sequence: TGTGCCAGTAGTAGGCCCGGTGTAGCGGGAATCTACAATGAGCAGTTCTTC. Its protein is CASSRPGVAGIYNEQFF.

At least ten counts were recorded for this clonotype. The chain has TRBV29-1 and TRBJ1-2; D remains ambiguous. CDR1 is SQVTM and CDR2 is ANQGSEA in the germline V gene. CDR3 size: 12 residues. V was pared by 7 bases and J by 6 bases, with 15 bases between. CDR3 bases: TGCAGCGCTGGGAGTCCACTGGATGGCTACACCTTC. Protein product: CSAGSPLDGYTF.

At least ten counts were recorded for this clonotype. The V call is TRBV20-1, the J call TRBJ1-1, with D possibly being TRBD1 (5 bases). The germline V gene has CDR1 DFQATT and CDR2 SNEGSKA (reference sequence). The CDR3 runs to 15 residues. The ends were cut back, 6 bases at V and 6 bases at J, with 23 bases in the middle. CDR3 nucleotides: TGCAGTGCGCGCGATCGTAGCCTTGGGGCGGCTGAAGCTTTCTTT. The encoded protein is CSARDRSLGAAEAFF.

The sample holds a few counts of this clonotype. The chain links TRBV5-6 to TRBJ1-5; a weak D match, TRBD1 (6 bases). Trimming took off 2 bases at V and 2 bases at J, with 14 bases between the two ends. The germline V gene has CDR1 SGHDT and CDR2 YYEEEE. The CDR3 covers 16 residues. The CDR3 bases are TGTGCCAGCAGCTTTGGACTGGGGGCGGGCAATCAGCCCCAGCATTTT. Encoded protein: CASSFGLGAGNQPQHF.

This clonotype has only a few counts. This sequence joins TRBV5-1 and TRBJ2-3; D possibly corresponds to TRBD1 (5 bases). This CDR3 spans 14 amino acids. The V gene's germline CDR1 is SGHRS and CDR2 YFSETQ. Trimming stripped 0 bases from V and 4 bases from J, with 9 bases between. The CDR3 is CASSLDRSADTQYF. The CDR3 DNA reads as TGCGCCAGCAGCTTGGACAGGAGCGCAGATACGCAGTATTTT.

This clonotype has just a few counts. The V call is TRBV18, the J call TRBJ2-2, with 10 bases fitting TRBD2. J gave up 0 bases and V 6 bases, and 10 bases lay outside the gene matches. The CDR3 loop spans 18 amino acids. Germline V gene data show CDR1 as KGHSH and CDR2 as LQKENI. Written as DNA, the CDR3 is TGTGCCAGCTCGCCTACAAGCGGGAGGGCCTCGAACACCGGGGAGCTGTTTTTT. This gives the protein CASSPTSGRASNTGELFF. The full variable domain, its missing parts supplied by reference TRBV18 and TRBJ2-2, is NAGVMQNPRHLVRRRGQEARLRCSPMKGHSHVYWYRQLPEEGLKFMVYLQKENIIDESGMPKERFSAEFPKEGPSILRIQQVVRGDSAAYFCASSPTSGRASNTGELFFGEGSRLTVL.

This clonotype was counted many times. The V and J genes are TRBV27 and TRBJ2-2, with 7 nucleotides matching TRBD1. This CDR3 spans 16 amino acids. With 5 bases clipped from V and 4 bases from J, the junction kept 10 bases outside the gene matches. Looked up from germline, CDR1 is MNHEY and CDR2 is SMNVEV (reference sequence). The CDR3 sequence: CASSTYRGEGTGELFF. The CDR3 DNA reads TGTGCCAGCAGTACCTACAGGGGCGAGGGCACCGGGGAGCTGTTTTTT.

This clonotype was counted ten times or more. At one of its ends the junction is not consistent with the germline gene, which may arise from a read error. The rearrangement joins TRBV28 to TRBJ2-7; 7 nucleotides match TRBD1. The CDR3 extends over 14 amino acids. Germline V gene lookup returns CDR1 MDHEN and CDR2 SYDVKM. In DNA form, the CDR3 reads TGTGCCAGCAATTTACAACAGGGGAGTTACGAGCAGTACTTC. It codes for CASNLQQGSYEQYF.

The chain couples TRBV6-2 or TRBV6-3 to TRBJ2-3; 10 bases are shared with TRBD2. This CDR3 comprises 15 residues. After removal of 2 bases from V and 6 bases from J, the junction contained 5 bases not matched to a gene. Germline assignment: CDR1 MNHEY and CDR2 SVGEGT. The DNA of the CDR3 is TGTGCCAGCAGTTACCTTCAGCGGGAGGGGGATACGCAGTATTTT. Translating gives CASSYLQREGDTQYF.

This clonotype was detected many times. The chain joins TRBV20-1 to TRBJ2-1; D unresolved. With 7 bases removed from V and 6 bases from J, the gap between germline ends came to 19 bases. The CDR3 length is 14 residues. CDR1 is DFQATT and CDR2 is SNEGSKA in the germline V gene (reference sequence). The CDR3, as DNA: TGCAGTGAGGCCCTCCGCGGCTTACTCAATGAGCAGTTCTTC. It translates to CSEALRGLLNEQFF.

This clonotype appeared many times. V and J are TRBV27 and TRBJ2-5; D unresolved. The CDR3 contains 16 residues. Trimming stripped 0 bases from V and 1 base from J, with 12 bases between. Germline V gives CDR1 MNHEY, CDR2 SMNVEV (reference sequence). The chain's CDR3 is CASSLSPGTLQETQYF. The CDR3 bases are TGTGCCAGCAGTTTATCCCCAGGAACGCTCCAAGAGACCCAGTACTTC.

This clonotype occurred many times. The chain carries TRBV30 and TRBJ1-2; tentative D call: TRBD1 (5 bases). Trimming took off 0 bases at V and 0 bases at J, with 17 bases between the two ends. Germline CDR1 and CDR2: GTSNPN and SVGIG (reference sequence). The CDR3 covers 17 residues. In DNA, the CDR3 is TGTGCCTGGAGTGTTGGGCAGGGCCGGATCCCTAACTATGGCTACACCTTC. It specifies CAWSVGQGRIPNYGYTF.

This clonotype was picked up a small number of times. The rearrangement joins TRBV19 to TRBJ1-2, with D possibly matching TRBD1 (6 bases). The CDR3 has 12 amino acids. Trimming left V 7 bases short and J 4 bases short, with 10 bases between. CDR1 and CDR2 (germline): LNHDA, SQIVND (reference sequence). The CDR3, as DNA: TGTGCCAGTAAGGAGGGGGGCTATGGCTACACCTTC. Its protein is CASKEGGYGYTF. The complete variable domain, with remaining parts taken from reference TRBV19 and TRBJ1-2, reads DGGITQSPKYLFRKEGQNVTLSCEQNLNHDAMYWYRQDPGQGLRLIYYSQIVNDFQKGDIAEGYSVSREKKESFPLTVTSAQKNPTAFYLCASKEGGYGYTFGSGTRLTVV.